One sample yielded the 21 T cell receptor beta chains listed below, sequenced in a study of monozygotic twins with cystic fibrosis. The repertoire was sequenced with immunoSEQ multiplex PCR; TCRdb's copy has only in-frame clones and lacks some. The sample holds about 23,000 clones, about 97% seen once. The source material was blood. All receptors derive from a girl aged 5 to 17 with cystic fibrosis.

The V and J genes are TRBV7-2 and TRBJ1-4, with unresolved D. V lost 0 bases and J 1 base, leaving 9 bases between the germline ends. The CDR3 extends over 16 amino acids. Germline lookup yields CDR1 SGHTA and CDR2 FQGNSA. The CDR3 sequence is CASSLALGRTNEKLFF. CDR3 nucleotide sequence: TGTGCCAGCAGCTTAGCTTTAGGCCGAACTAATGAAAAACTGTTTTTT.

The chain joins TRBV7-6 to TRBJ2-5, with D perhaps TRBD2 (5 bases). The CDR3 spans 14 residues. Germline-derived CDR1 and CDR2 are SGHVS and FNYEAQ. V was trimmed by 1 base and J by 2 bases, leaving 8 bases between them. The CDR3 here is CASSLVSGQETQYF. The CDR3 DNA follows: TGTGCCAGCAGCTTAGTAAGCGGACAAGAGACCCAGTACTTC.

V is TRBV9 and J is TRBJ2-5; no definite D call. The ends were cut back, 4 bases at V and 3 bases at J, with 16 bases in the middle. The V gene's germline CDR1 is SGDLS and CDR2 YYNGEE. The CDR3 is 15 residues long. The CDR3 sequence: CASSPAPPVEETQYF. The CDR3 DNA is TGTGCCAGCAGCCCTGCGCCCCCTGTCGAAGAGACCCAGTACTTC.

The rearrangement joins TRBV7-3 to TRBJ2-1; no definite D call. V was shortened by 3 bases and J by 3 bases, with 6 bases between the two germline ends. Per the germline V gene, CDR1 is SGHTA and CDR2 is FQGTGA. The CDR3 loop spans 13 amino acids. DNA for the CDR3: TGTGCCAGCAGCTTTACAAGCTACAATGAGCAGTTCTTC. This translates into CASSFTSYNEQFF.

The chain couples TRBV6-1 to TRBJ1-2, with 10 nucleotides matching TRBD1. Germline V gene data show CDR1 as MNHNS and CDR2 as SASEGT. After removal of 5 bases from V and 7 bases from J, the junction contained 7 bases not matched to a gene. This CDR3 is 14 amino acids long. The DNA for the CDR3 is TGTGCCAGCAGTTCCCGACAGGGGGCAGGTGGCTACACCTTC. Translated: CASSSRQGAGGYTF.

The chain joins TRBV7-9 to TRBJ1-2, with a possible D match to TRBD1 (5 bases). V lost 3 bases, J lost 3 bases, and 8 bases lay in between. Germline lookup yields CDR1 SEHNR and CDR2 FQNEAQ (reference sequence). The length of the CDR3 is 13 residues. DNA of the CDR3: TGTGCCAGCAGCTTTGGGGGATACTATGGCTACACCTTC. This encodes CASSFGGYYGYTF.

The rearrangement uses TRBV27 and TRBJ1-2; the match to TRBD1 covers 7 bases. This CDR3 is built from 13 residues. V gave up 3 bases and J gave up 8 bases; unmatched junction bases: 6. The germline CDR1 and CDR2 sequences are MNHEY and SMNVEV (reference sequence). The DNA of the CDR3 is TGTGCCAGCAGTTTCCGGACAGGAGACGGCTACACCTTC. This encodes CASSFRTGDGYTF.

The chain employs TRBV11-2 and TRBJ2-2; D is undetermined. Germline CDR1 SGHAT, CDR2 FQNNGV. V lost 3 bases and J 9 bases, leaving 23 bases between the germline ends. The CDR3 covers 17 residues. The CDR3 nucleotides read TGTGCCAGCAGCTTTTGGGATAGGCAAGATAAGGACCGGGAGCTGTTTTTT. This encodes CASSFWDRQDKDRELFF. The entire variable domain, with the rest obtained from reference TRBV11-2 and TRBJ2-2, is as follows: EAGVAQSPRYKIIEKRQSVAFWCNPISGHATLYWYQQILGQGPKLLIQFQNNGVVDDSQLPKDRFSAERLKGVDSTLKIQPAKLEDSAVYLCASSFWDRQDKDRELFFGEGSRLTVL.

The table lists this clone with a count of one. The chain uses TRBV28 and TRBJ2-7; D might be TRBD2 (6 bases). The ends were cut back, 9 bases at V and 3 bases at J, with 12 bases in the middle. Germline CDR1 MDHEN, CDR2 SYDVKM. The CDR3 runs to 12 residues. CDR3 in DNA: TGTGCCAGTACTGGGACTCGCTACGAGCAGTACTTC. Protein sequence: CASTGTRYEQYF.

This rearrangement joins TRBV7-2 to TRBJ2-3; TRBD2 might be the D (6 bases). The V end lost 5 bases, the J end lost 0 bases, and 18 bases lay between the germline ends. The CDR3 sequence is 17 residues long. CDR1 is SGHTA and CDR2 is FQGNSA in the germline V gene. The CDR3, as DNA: TGTGCCAGCAGCACCGGGACTTCCTCACTAAGCACAGATACGCAGTATTTT. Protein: CASSTGTSSLSTDTQYF.

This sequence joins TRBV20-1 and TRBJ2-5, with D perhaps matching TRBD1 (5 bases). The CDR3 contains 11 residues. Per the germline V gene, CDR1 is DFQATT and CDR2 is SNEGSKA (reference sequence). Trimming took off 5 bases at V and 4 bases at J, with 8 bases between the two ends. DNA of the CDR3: TGCAGTGCTTTTAGGGGAGAGACCCAGTACTTC. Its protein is CSAFRGETQYF.

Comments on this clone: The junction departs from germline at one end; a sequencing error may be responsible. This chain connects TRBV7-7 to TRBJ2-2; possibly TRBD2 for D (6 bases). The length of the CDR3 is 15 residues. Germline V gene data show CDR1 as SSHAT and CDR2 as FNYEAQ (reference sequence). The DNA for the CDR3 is TGTGCTAGCAGCTTAATTGGGACTTCGGGTGGGGAGCTGTTTTTT. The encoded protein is CASSLIGTSGGELFF. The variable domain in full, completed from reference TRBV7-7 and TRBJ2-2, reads GAGVSQSPRYKVTKRGQDVTLRCDPISSHATLYWYQQALGQGPEFLTYFNYEAQPDKSGLPSDRFSAERPEGSISTLTIQRTEQRDSAMYRCASSLIGTSGGELFFGEGSRLTVL.

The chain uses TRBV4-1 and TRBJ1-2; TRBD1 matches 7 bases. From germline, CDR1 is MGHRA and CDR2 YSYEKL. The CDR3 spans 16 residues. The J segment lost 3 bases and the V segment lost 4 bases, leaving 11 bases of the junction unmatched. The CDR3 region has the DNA TGCGCCAGCAGCCGACGACAGGGAATGGGCGACTATGGCTACACCTTC. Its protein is CASSRRQGMGDYGYTF.

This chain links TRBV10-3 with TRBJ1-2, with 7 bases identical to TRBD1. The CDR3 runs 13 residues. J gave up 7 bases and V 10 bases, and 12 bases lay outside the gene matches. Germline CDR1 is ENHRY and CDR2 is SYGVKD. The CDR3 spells CATSETDRSGYTF. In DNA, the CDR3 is TGTGCCACCTCCGAAACGGACAGGAGTGGCTACACCTTC.

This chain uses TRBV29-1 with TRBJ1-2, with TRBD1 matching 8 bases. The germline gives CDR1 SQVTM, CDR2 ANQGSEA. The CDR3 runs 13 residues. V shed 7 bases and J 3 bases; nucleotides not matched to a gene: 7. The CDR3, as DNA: TGCAGCGCACTGGGACAGGCCGACTATGGCTACACCTTC. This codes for CSALGQADYGYTF. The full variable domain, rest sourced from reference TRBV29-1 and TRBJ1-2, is SAVISQKPSRDICQRGTSLTIQCQVDSQVTMMFWYRQQPGQSLTLIATANQGSEATYESGFVIDKFPISRPNLTFSTLTVSNMSPEDSSIYLCSALGQADYGYTFGSGTRLTVV.

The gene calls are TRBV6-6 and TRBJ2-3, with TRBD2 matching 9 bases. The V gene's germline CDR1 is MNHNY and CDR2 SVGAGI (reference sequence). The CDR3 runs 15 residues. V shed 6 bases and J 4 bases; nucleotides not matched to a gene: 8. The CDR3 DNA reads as TGTGCCAGCAGGGATAGCGGGAGCGAGGCAGATACGCAGTATTTT. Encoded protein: CASRDSGSEADTQYF.

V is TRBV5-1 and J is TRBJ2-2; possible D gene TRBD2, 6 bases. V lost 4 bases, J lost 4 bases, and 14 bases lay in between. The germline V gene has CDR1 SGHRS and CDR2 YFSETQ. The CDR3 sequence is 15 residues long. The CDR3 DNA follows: TGCGCCAGCAGCCGGATGGGGGGTAGCACCGGGGAGCTGTTTTTT. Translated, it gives CASSRMGGSTGELFF.

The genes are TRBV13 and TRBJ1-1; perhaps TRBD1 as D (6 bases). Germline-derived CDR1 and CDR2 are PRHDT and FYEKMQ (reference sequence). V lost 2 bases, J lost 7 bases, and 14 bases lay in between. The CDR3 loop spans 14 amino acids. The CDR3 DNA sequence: TGTGCCAGCAGCTTACGTTGGGAGGGGGATGAAGCTTTCTTT. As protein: CASSLRWEGDEAFF.

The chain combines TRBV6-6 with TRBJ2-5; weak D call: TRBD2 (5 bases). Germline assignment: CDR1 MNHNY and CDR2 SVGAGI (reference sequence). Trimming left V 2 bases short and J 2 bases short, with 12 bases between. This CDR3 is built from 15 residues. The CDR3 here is CASSYEVWRQETQYF. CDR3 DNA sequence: TGTGCCAGCAGTTACGAGGTCTGGAGGCAAGAGACCCAGTACTTC.

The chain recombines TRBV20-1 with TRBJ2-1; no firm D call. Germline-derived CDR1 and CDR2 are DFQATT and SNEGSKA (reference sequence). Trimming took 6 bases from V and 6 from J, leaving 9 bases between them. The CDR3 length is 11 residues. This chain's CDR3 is CSAVDRNEQFF. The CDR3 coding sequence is TGCAGTGCCGTAGACCGCAATGAGCAGTTCTTC.

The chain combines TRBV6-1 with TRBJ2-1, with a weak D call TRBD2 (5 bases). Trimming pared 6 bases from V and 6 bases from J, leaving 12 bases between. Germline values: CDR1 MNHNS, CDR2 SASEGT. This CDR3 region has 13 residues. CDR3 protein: CASRSGTRNEQFF. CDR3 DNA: TGTGCCAGCAGATCGGGAACGCGCAATGAGCAGTTCTTC.